This record concerns one T cell receptor beta chain sequence. This CDR3 has 15 amino acids. The V and J ends lost 2 bases and 5 bases respectively, with 16 bases between them. Germline CDR1 and CDR2: MNHEY and SVGAGI. The data derive from a study of blood T cell repertoires in COVID-19. Study information: The United States, Italy and Spain were the sources of the acute and convalescent COVID-19 samples. Sources were T cells, B-cell-depleted T cells, or PBMCs; the material itself was cDNA or gDNA.

Methods used by the authors: Reference gene primer amplification gave estimated nucleated cell counts. Data came from immunoSEQ multiplex PCR; TCRdb stores just in-frame clones and leaves some out. That table furnishes V, J and clone size, whereas the DNA furnished D and trimming. The sample has about 290,000 clones; roughly 90% are singletons. Allocation to cohorts depended on clinical history reported by the participants. This receptor was taken from a woman between 40 and 50 years old who had recovered from COVID-19. What was sequenced was PBMCs or T cells enriched from blood (not recorded which). This chain connects TRBV6-5 to TRBJ2-7; TRBD1 is a possible D gene (7 bases). The CDR3 region is CASSYQPGGSHEQYF. CDR3 nucleotides: TGTGCCAGCAGTTACCAACCAGGGGGGTCCCACGAGCAGTACTTC.